This T cell receptor beta chain was obtained from a study of T cell repertoires in cytomegalovirus infection. Study background: Public TCR beta signatures marked donors with CMV infection and the matching HLA.

TCRdb fed the reads into MiXCR, producing one record per CDR3 protein. The repertoire has about 260,000 distinct CDR3 sequences, approximately 13% of them found once; the top ten carry roughly 8.9%. Regarding this clonotype: Its antigen remains unidentified.

Study-level results: It was HLA-C-restricted CMV-specific TCR beta clonotypes that dominated the response ex vivo. Identification of carriers of CMV plus the relevant HLA was performed using cumulative public TCR beta family frequency.

Germline V lookup: CDR1 KGHSH, CDR2 LQKENI. The CDR3 consists of 14 residues. The V gene lost 3 bases and the J gene lost 1 base, with 9 bases spanning the gap. This TCR was sampled from a human donor in good health (CMV status not recorded). Some clones in this sample may be carry-over from other donors' samples. Sequencing was performed on PBMCs. The genes are TRBV18 and TRBJ2-5; no clear D. The DNA for the CDR3 is TGTGCCAGCTCACCTACCTGGGGCCAAGAGACCCAGTACTTC. Its protein product is CASSPTWGQETQYF.